The sequence of this T cell receptor (beta chain) was determined in a study of regulatory T cells in long-lasting Graves disease. Study-wide context: Less than 3 months of antithyroid drugs had been taken by newly diagnosed Graves' patients.

Noted time point: newly diagnosed GD, antithyroid drugs for less than 3 months. Generation of the TCR library employed RNA extracted from PBMCs. Study-wide findings and caveats: Under persistent disease, TRBV28, TRBJ1-2 and TRBJ2-5 were used preferentially. Accuracy could have been hurt by small sample size.

For this clonotype: The antigen is not known.

The CDR3 consists of 15 residues. Losses at the gene ends were 5 bases for V and 4 bases for J; bases not matched to a gene: 10. Germline loops: CDR1 LNHDA, CDR2 SQIVND (reference sequence). Building the TCR beta libraries relied on iRepertoire HTBI primers, and CDR3 regions underwent Arm-PCR. Via MiXCR, TCRdb re-called the multiplex PCR reads, giving one row per CDR3 protein. Found here are 500,000 or so distinct CDR3 sequences, 12% to 15% of them singletons; the top ten hold approximately 15%. This same sample was also taken into another study, of T cells in Graves' hyperthyroidism and ophthalmopathy. From that report: The HTBI primer set was used in a first-round RT-PCR of the TCR CDR3.

Material: peripheral blood mononuclear cells (PBMCs), obtained at new diagnosis, from a patient treated with antithyroid drugs. The origin of this receptor is a woman in her forties or fifties with Graves disease. The chain is built from TRBV19 and TRBJ2-5; TRBD1 agrees at 7 bases. CDR3 amino acids: CASSRTTGVRETQYF. The CDR3 region has the DNA TGTGCCAGTAGTCGCACCACAGGGGTCCGAGAGACCCAGTACTTC.